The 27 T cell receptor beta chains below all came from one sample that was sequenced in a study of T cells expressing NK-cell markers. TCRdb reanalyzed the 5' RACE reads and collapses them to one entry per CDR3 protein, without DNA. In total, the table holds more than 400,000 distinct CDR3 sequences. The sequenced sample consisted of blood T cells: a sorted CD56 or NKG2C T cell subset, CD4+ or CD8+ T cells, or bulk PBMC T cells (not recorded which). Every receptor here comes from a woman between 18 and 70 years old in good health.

The CDR3 protein is CASRDLGSRGDEQYF. V is TRBV5-4 and J is TRBJ2-7; TCRdb indicates TRBD2, and absent DNA this call remains unverified. This CDR3 spans 15 amino acids. The germline gives CDR1 SGHNT, CDR2 YYREEE (reference sequence). Combining the CDR3 with reference TRBV5-4 and TRBJ2-7 gives the whole variable domain ETGVTQSPTHLIKTRGQQVTLRCSSQSGHNTVSWYQQALGQGPQFIFQYYREEENGRGNFPPRFSGLQFPNYSSELNVNALELDDSALYLCASRDLGSRGDEQYFGPGTRLTVT.

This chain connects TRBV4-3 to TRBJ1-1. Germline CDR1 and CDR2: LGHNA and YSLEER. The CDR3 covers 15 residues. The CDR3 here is CASSQDARGNTEAFF.

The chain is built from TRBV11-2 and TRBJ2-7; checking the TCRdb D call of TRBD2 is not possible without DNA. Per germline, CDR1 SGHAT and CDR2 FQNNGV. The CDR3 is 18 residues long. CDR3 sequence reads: CASTLGASGRSKSYEQYF.

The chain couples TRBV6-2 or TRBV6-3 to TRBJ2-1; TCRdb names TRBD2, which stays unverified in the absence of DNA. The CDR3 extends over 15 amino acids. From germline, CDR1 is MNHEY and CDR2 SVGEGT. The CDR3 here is CASSYSGGPYNEQFF.

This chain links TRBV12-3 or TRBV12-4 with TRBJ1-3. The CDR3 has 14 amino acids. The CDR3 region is CASSFGSSGNTIYF.

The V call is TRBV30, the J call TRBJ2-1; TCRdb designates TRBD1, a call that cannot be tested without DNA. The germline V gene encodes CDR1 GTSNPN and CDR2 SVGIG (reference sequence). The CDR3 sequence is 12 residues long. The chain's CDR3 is CAWGDQRGEQFF. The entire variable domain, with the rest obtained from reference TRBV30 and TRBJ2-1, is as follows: SQTIHQWPATLVQPVGSPLSLECTVEGTSNPNLYWYRQAAGRGLQLLFYSVGIGQISSEVPQNLSASRPQDRQFILSSKKLLLSDSGFYLCAWGDQRGEQFFGPGTRLTVL.

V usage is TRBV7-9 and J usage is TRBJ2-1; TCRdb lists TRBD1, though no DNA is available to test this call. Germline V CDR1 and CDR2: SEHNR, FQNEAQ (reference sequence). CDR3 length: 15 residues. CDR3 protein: CASSERTGYMNEQFF.

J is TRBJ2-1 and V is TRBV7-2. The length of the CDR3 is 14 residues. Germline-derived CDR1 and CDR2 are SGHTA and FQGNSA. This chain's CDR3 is CASSLVFDYNEQFF.

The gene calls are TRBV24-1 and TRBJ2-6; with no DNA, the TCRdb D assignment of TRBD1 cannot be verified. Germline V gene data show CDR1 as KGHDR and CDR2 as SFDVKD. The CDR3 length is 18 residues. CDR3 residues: CATSDLTGVESGANVLTF.

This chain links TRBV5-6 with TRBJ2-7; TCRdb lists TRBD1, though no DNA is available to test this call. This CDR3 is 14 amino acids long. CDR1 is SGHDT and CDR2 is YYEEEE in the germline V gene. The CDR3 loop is CASSLERGDSEQYF.

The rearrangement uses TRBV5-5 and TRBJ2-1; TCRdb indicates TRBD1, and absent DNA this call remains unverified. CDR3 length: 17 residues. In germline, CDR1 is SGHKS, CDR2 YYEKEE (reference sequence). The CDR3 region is CASSLVGAGGFYNEQFF.

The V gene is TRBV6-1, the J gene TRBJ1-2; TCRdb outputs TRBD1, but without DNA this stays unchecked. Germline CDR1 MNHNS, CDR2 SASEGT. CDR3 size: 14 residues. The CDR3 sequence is CASSRPPDNSGYTF.

This CDR3 reads CASLAGTYNEQFF. The chain is built from TRBV2 and TRBJ2-1; lacking DNA, the TRBD2 call made by TCRdb goes unchecked. Germline-derived CDR1 and CDR2 are SNHLY and FYNNEI. This CDR3 has 13 residues.

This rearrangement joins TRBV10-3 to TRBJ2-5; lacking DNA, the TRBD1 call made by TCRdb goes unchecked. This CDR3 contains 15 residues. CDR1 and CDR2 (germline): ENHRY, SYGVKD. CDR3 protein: CAIWDPNDFSETQYF.

The CDR3 sequence is CASSLIQGANNEQFF. The chain combines TRBV11-2 with TRBJ2-1; the D call from TCRdb, TRBD1, cannot be confirmed without DNA. Per the germline V gene, CDR1 is SGHAT and CDR2 is FQNNGV. This CDR3 has 15 amino acids.

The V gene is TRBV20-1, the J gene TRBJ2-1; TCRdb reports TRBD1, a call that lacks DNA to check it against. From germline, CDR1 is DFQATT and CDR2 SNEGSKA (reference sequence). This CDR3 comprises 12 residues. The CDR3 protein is CSAGRGNNEQFF.

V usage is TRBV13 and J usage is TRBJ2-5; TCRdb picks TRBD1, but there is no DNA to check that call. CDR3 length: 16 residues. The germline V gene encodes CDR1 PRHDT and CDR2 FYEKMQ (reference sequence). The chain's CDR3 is CASSPGQGEGLETQYF.

This CDR3 reads CASSSNTGMGEKLFF. This chain uses TRBV7-9 with TRBJ1-4; TCRdb gives TRBD1 as the D gene, but with no DNA this cannot be confirmed. The CDR3 totals 15 residues. CDR1 SEHNR and CDR2 FQNEAQ come from the germline V gene (reference sequence).

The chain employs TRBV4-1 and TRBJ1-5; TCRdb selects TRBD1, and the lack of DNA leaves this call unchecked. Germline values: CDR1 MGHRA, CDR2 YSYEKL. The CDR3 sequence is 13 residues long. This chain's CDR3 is CASSQVVSGHQHF.

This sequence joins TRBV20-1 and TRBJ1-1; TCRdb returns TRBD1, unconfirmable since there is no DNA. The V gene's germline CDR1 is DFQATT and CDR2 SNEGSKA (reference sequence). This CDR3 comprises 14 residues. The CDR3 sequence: CSAGQRLMNTEAFF.

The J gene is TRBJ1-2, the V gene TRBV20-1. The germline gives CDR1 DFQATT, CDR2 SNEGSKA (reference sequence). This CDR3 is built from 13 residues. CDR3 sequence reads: CSAPPPTGYGYTF.

This CDR3 reads CSAQLPSYNEQFF. The V call is TRBV20-1, the J call TRBJ2-1. Germline assignment: CDR1 DFQATT and CDR2 SNEGSKA (reference sequence). This CDR3 spans 13 amino acids.

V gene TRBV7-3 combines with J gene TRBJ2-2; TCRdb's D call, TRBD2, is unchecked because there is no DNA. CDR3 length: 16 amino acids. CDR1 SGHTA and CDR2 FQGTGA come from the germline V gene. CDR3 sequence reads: CASSLSSGSNTGELFF.

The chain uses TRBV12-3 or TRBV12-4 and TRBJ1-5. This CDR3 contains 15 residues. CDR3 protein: CASKSAFYSNQPQHF.

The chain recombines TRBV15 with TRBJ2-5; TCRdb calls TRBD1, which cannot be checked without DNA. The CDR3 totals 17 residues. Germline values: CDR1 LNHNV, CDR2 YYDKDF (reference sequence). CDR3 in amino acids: CATSRPLSTGGGETQYF.

CDR3 residues: CASTLRRGIDTQYF. V and J are TRBV12-3 or TRBV12-4 and TRBJ2-3; TCRdb indicates TRBD1, and absent DNA this call remains unverified. There are 14 residues in the CDR3.

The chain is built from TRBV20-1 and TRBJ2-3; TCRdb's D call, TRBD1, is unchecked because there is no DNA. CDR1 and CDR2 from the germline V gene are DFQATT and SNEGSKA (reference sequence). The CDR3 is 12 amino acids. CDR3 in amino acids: CSAGGGADTQYF.